This T cell receptor (beta chain) emerged from a study of T cells in Graves' hyperthyroidism and ophthalmopathy (dated by TCRdb to about 2019). Notes on the research overall: Peripheral blood was sampled at the time of initial diagnosis, prior to any treatment. A discovery cohort of about 95 patients, roughly 43 with Graves' ophthalmopathy and 57 with stable Graves' hyperthyroidism, was used to find distinguishing TCR V-J signatures. Prospective prediction of ophthalmopathy was tested in an independent validation cohort of 18 to 20 hyperthyroidism patients and 17 patients who later progressed to ophthalmopathy. The roughly 99 discovery patients were divided at random into training and test sets in a 7:3 ratio. The study also compared thyroid tissue and blood T-cell repertoires from a handful of Graves' hyperthyroidism patients. Following sampling, methimazole starting at 30 mg daily was given to hyperthyroidism patients, and high-dose intravenous methylprednisolone was given to ophthalmopathy patients. TCR Vbeta CDR3 sequencing of 135 peripheral blood samples (more than 40 ophthalmopathy, some 75 hyperthyroidism and some 17 progressor patients) is reported in the paper.

Amplification of TCR beta CDR3 regions was carried out from RNA transcripts. The TCR CDR3 was subjected to a first round of RT-PCR using the HTBI primer set and the Qiagen OneStep RT-PCR kit. A second multiplex PCR round built the libraries, followed by size selection and purification. Sequencing of the libraries was done on an Illumina HiSeq2000 using paired-end 100 bp reads. Concerning the study's data processing: SOAPnuke was used to process the raw data, throwing out any read that contained adapters or uncalled bases, had a mean Phred below 15, or lacked an exact constant-primer or identifier match. High-quality paired reads were merged using COPE v1.2.5, and each unique nucleotide sequence was defined as a clonotype. MiTCR v1.1 was used to align the clonotypes against IMGT TRBV, TRBD and TRBJ reference segments. The analysis included only V-J combinations with a frequency above 0.0001, which together covered approximately 99% of the repertoires. A TCS score was defined as the ratio between F50 (clonal expansion) and ExV (chaos), using BLOSUM62-based TCRdist between CDR3 peptides within each V-J. Welch's t-statistics and random forest reduced around 550 V-J features to some 14, which were used in a naive Bayes classifier (R e1071). TCRdb cleaned the public reads at Q25 with fastp, built clones with MiXCR and kept in-frame beta chains. A single entry per CDR3 protein holds the most common genes and DNA from its merged rows. TCRdb's processing, not the authors' own work, is the source of the V and J calls. Counted in this sample were about 500,000 distinct CDR3 sequences; approximately 17% of them appeared once. Approximately 16% of the sample belongs to the ten largest clones.

This clonotype showed up many times. This receptor's antigen is unknown. Germline is not matched at one junction end, which may reflect a read error. The germline V gene (reference sequence) supplies CDR1 DFQATT and CDR2 SNEGSKA. The CDR3 contains 13 residues, cysteine and phenylalanine counted. Only CDR3 DNA remains: 39 bases, in frame from the first base. Paper-wide results and their limitations: A 13 V-J signature model separated ophthalmopathy from stable hyperthyroidism, with over 85% sensitivity and just under 84% specificity in cross-validation and 80%/75% in testing. Most expanded thyroid clonotypes (frequency above 0.001) were also found in blood, which suggests that blood repertoires may mirror thyroid immune responses. During validation, the model predicted progression to ophthalmopathy a median of roughly six months ahead of onset, with roughly 65% sensitivity and roughly 75% specificity. Sample size was not statistically predetermined, and investigators were not blinded to group allocation.

Moderately to severely active disease, a Clinical Activity Score of at least 3, a NOSPECS grade of at least 4, and a duration under 3 months were present in ophthalmopathy patients. Any patient with an uncontrolled infection, another autoimmune disease, pregnancy or lactation was excluded. Diagnoses were established on the basis of clinical symptoms, serum thyroxine and TRAb, thyroid ultrasound, and orbital computed tomography. PBMCs were isolated from more than 9 ml of fresh peripheral blood by Ficoll-Paque density gradient centrifugation. Total RNA was extracted with Trizol reagent, and quality was checked on an Agilent 2100 Bioanalyzer.

In this chain, TRBV20-1 is recombined with TRBJ1-1; the D gene cannot be named for sure. The receptor comes from a woman under 30 with Graves' ophthalmopathy. The material sequenced was blood. The CDR3 is CSARNPPNPEAFF. The sequenced DNA is TGCAGTGCTAGAAATCCCCCGAACCCTGAAGCTTTCTTT.